This passage covers 18 T cell receptor beta chains from one sample sequenced in a study of T cell clones after liver transplantation (dated by TCRdb to between 2018 and 2021). Libraries were constructed by the immunoSEQ multiplex PCR assay. This is the immuneACCESS table as TCRdb keeps it, with only in-frame sequences that have V and J called. A part of the clones is gone; compared with another copy, unresolved V genes explain less than half, and the rest is unexplained. The table for this sample lists approximately 51,000 clones; approximately 71% of them were counted only once. Less than 10% of the sample lies in the top ten. Sequencing was performed on CD4+ T cells from blood, taken more than 52 months after liver transplant. These receptor sequences come from a human patient who received a liver transplant. Some T cells may have been brought in with the graft after a transplant.

This chain links TRBV4-1 with TRBJ1-5, with no clear D. Germline-derived CDR1 and CDR2 are MGHRA and YSYEKL. The CDR3 is made up of 17 amino acids. V lost 4 bases and J lost 0, with 16 bases in between. CDR3 in amino acids: CASSRSGFTYSNQPQHF. The CDR3 DNA follows: TGCGCCAGCAGCCGTTCCGGGTTCACTTATAGCAATCAGCCCCAGCATTTT.

The chain couples TRBV5-4 to TRBJ1-6; possible D gene TRBD1, 5 bases. CDR3 length: 15 amino acids. Germline V lookup: CDR1 SGHNT, CDR2 YYREEE (reference sequence). V lost 0 bases and J lost 9, with 13 bases in between. CDR3 sequence reads: CASSLVAGKLSPLHF. Here the CDR3 DNA reads TGTGCCAGCAGCTTGGTGGCAGGGAAGCTTTCACCCCTCCACTTT.

This chain links TRBV6-5 with TRBJ2-2, with a tentative D call TRBD1 (5 bases). V was clipped by 6 bases and J by 4 bases, with 9 bases between them. Looked up from germline, CDR1 is MNHEY and CDR2 is SVGAGI. The CDR3 spans 13 residues. The CDR3 loop is CASRGLSTGELFF. CDR3 coding DNA: TGTGCCAGCAGGGGGCTGTCCACCGGGGAGCTGTTTTTT.

This chain links TRBV10-1 with TRBJ2-1; 9 bases map to TRBD2. V gave up 2 bases and J gave up 8 bases; unmatched junction bases: 10. The CDR3 spans 16 residues. CDR1 is WNHNN and CDR2 is SYGVQD in the germline V gene (reference sequence). The CDR3 spells CASSEGSGTSHHEQFF. In DNA, the CDR3 is TGCGCCAGCAGTGAGGGGTCGGGGACTAGCCACCATGAGCAGTTCTTC.

The rearrangement joins TRBV11-1 to TRBJ2-7; TRBD1 agrees at 8 bases. Looked up from germline, CDR1 is SGHAT and CDR2 is FQDESV (reference sequence). V lost 2 bases to trimming and J lost 1 base; unmatched junction nucleotides: 10. This CDR3 is built from 17 residues. CDR3 amino acids: CASSLNKAGQVSYEQYF. The CDR3 DNA reads as TGTGCCAGCAGCTTAAATAAGGCGGGACAGGTTTCCTACGAGCAGTACTTC.

The chain joins TRBV10-3 to TRBJ2-6; D remains ambiguous. The CDR3 is 15 amino acids. V lost 6 bases to trimming and J lost 0 bases, with 9 bases between them. Germline V gene lookup returns CDR1 ENHRY and CDR2 SYGVKD. CDR3 sequence reads: CAIREGSSGANVLTF. The CDR3 coding sequence is TGTGCCATCAGGGAAGGCAGCTCTGGGGCCAACGTCCTGACTTTC.

This rearrangement joins TRBV7-9 to TRBJ1-1, with D uncertain. Germline CDR1 and CDR2: SEHNR and FQNEAQ (reference sequence). V lost 8 bases, J lost 3 bases, and 13 bases lay in between. The CDR3 extends over 13 amino acids. DNA for the CDR3: TGTGCCAGCGCCACATTCCGCGACACTGAAGCTTTCTTT. Encoded protein: CASATFRDTEAFF.

The rearrangement links TRBV6-1 to TRBJ1-5; D unclear. Germline V lookup: CDR1 MNHNS, CDR2 SASEGT. V was pared by 4 bases and J by 9 bases, with 13 bases between. The CDR3 is 13 amino acids. The CDR3 sequence: CASSVESRAPQHF. DNA for the CDR3: TGTGCCAGCAGTGTAGAGTCCCGGGCGCCCCAGCATTTT.

V gene TRBV7-2 combines with J gene TRBJ2-3; 7 nucleotides match TRBD2. Per germline, CDR1 SGHTA and CDR2 FQGNSA. Germline trimming cut 5 bases from V and 3 bases from J; bases unmatched to any gene: 5. The CDR3 runs to 14 residues. CDR3 loop: CASSPEAGTDTQYF. The CDR3 region has the DNA TGTGCCAGCAGCCCCGAAGCGGGGACAGATACGCAGTATTTT.

The chain combines TRBV4-1 with TRBJ1-4, with D possibly matching TRBD1 (5 bases). The germline V and J ends were trimmed by 1 base and 10 bases, with 25 bases remaining between them. The germline CDR1 and CDR2 sequences are MGHRA and YSYEKL. The length of the CDR3 is 18 residues. The chain's CDR3 is CASSQAYIPGPVARKLFF. In DNA, the CDR3 is TGCGCCAGCAGCCAAGCCTACATTCCGGGACCGGTAGCACGAAAACTGTTTTTT.

In this sample, this clone turned up a few times. The chain combines TRBV7-2 with TRBJ1-6; D might be TRBD1 (6 bases). CDR1 is SGHTA, CDR2 FQGNSA, per germline. The CDR3 has 15 amino acids. Trimming shortened V by 3 bases and J by 10 bases, and 16 bases separated the two germline ends. CDR3 in DNA: TGTGCCAGCAGCTTCACCACAGGGATAGGCTCACCCCTCCACTTT. Translation: CASSFTTGIGSPLHF.

The V call is TRBV27, the J call TRBJ2-2, with 8 nucleotides matching TRBD1. From germline, CDR1 is MNHEY and CDR2 SMNVEV (reference sequence). The CDR3 extends over 15 amino acids. The V and J ends lost 6 bases and 7 bases, in that order; junction bases with no gene match: 10. For the CDR3, the DNA is TGTGCCAGCAGACTATTTGGGACAGGCGTCGGGGAGCTGTTTTTT. Its protein is CASRLFGTGVGELFF.

V is TRBV11-2 and J is TRBJ1-6; the D is unclear. CDR1 SGHAT and CDR2 FQNNGV come from the germline V gene. CDR3 length: 16 residues. V was cut by 1 base and J by 3 bases, with 10 bases left in between. CDR3 amino acids: CASSLVAGNYNSPLHF. The DNA of the CDR3 is TGTGCCAGCAGCTTAGTCGCTGGAAACTATAATTCACCCCTCCACTTT.

This clone was seen a handful of times. The rearrangement uses TRBV21-1 and TRBJ2-1; whether TRBD1, the table's D call, matches the DNA was not checked. TRBV21-1 counts as a pseudogene. The CDR3 runs 15 residues. This CDR3 reads CARLPRGVPYNEQFF. Written as DNA, the CDR3 is TGTGCCAGGCTCCCCAGGGGGGTACCCTACAATGAGCAGTTCTTC.

This chain links TRBV10-2 with TRBJ1-4; D unclear. V was clipped by 2 bases and J by 0 bases, with 7 bases between them. The CDR3 is 15 amino acids. Germline lookup yields CDR1 WSHSY and CDR2 SAAADI. The CDR3 reads CASSERDATNEKLFF. CDR3 DNA sequence: TGCGCCAGCAGTGAGAGGGATGCAACTAATGAAAAACTGTTTTTT.

V and J are TRBV5-6 and TRBJ2-3, with D tentatively TRBD1 (6 bases). The CDR3 contains 14 residues. Germline CDR1 reads SGHDT; CDR2 reads YYEEEE. The V end was cut by 2 bases, the J end by 4 bases, with 11 bases between. This CDR3 reads CASSFSGASDTQYF. CDR3 nucleotides: TGTGCCAGCAGCTTTTCAGGGGCTTCAGATACGCAGTATTTT.

V usage is TRBV14 and J usage is TRBJ2-7; D is undetermined. Trimming shortened V by 4 bases and J by 3 bases, and 13 bases separated the two germline ends. The germline V gene has CDR1 SGHDN and CDR2 FVKESK. This CDR3 is 14 amino acids long. In nucleotides, the CDR3 is TGTGCCAGCAGCCTCGCCGGGCCCGGCTACGAGCAGTACTTC. Translated: CASSLAGPGYEQYF.

J is TRBJ2-1 and V is TRBV5-1; 8 bases are shared with TRBD2. Unmatched junction bases numbered 9, after V lost 5 bases and J lost 8 bases. The CDR3 totals 14 residues. Germline V gives CDR1 SGHRS, CDR2 YFSETQ. CDR3 sequence reads: CASRPTGGLDEQFF. CDR3 bases: TGCGCCAGCAGACCTACGGGGGGGCTGGATGAGCAGTTCTTC.